What follows are 8 T cell receptor beta chains derived from one specimen sequenced in a study of blood T cell repertoires in COVID-19. The assay was immunoSEQ multiplex PCR, and TCRdb's table has in-frame clones only and misses some. There are about 480,000 clones in the sample; 85% to 90% occur only once, and under 8.5% lies in the top ten. The sequencing sample was made of peripheral blood. The receptors originated from a woman aged 50 to 60 with COVID-19, enrolled during active disease.

This sequence joins TRBV19 and TRBJ1-6, with 7 bases identical to TRBD1. Germline assignment: CDR1 LNHDA and CDR2 SQIVND (reference sequence). The V and J ends lost 8 bases and 5 bases, in that order; junction bases with no gene match: 6. The CDR3 has 14 residues. The CDR3 nucleotides read TGTGCCAGTCGGGACAGCATTCATAATTCACCCCTCCACTTT. Protein product: CASRDSIHNSPLHF.

The J gene is TRBJ2-7, the V gene TRBV27; 9 nucleotides agree with TRBD2. Trimming cost V 6 bases and J 11 bases; bases outside gene matches: 8. Germline-derived CDR1 and CDR2 are MNHEY and SMNVEV (reference sequence). The CDR3 covers 12 residues. Written as DNA, the CDR3 is TGTGCCAGCAGGCTGACTAGCGGCCTGGAGTACTTC. It encodes CASRLTSGLEYF.

The chain uses TRBV27 and TRBJ1-1, with a possible D match to TRBD1 (5 bases). The V gene's germline CDR1 is MNHEY and CDR2 SMNVEV (reference sequence). CDR3 length equals 16 residues. V was clipped by 3 bases and J by 8 bases, with 22 bases between them. CDR3 loop: CASSFSRMGRTMEAFF. For the CDR3, the DNA is TGTGCCAGCAGTTTCTCCCGTATGGGACGGACTATGGAAGCTTTCTTT.

V is TRBV10-1 and J is TRBJ2-1; TRBD2 matches at 10 bases. This CDR3 has 13 residues. V lost 8 bases and J lost 7; bases outside the gene matches: 5. Germline V CDR1 and CDR2: WNHNN, SYGVQD (reference sequence). The CDR3 DNA reads TGCGCCAGCCGTCCTAGCGGGGGTAATGAGCAGTTCTTC. Amino acid sequence: CASRPSGGNEQFF.

The rearrangement joins TRBV5-4 to TRBJ2-7; 9 bases line up with TRBD2. This CDR3 is 16 amino acids long. The germline V gene has CDR1 SGHNT and CDR2 YYREEE (reference sequence). V dropped 3 bases and J dropped 3; count of bases not matched to a gene: 10. The CDR3: CASSSVRREGIYEQYF. CDR3 nucleotide sequence: TGTGCCAGCAGCTCTGTGAGGCGGGAGGGTATCTACGAGCAGTACTTC.

This clone appeared once. This chain links TRBV6-5 with TRBJ1-2; 10 bases line up with TRBD1. The germline gives CDR1 MNHEY, CDR2 SVGAGI. CDR3 length: 13 residues. The V and J ends lost 6 bases and 6 bases, in that order; junction bases with no gene match: 4. The CDR3 nucleotides read TGTGCCAGCAGGAGGACAGGGGGTCATGGCTACACCTTC. Residues: CASRRTGGHGYTF.

The V call is TRBV24-1, the J call TRBJ1-2; the match to TRBD1 covers 7 bases. J lost 4 bases, V lost 5 bases, and 3 bases had no gene match. The CDR3 sequence is 13 residues long. CDR1 and CDR2 from the germline V gene are KGHDR and SFDVKD. The DNA for the CDR3 is TGTGCCACCAGTGGGGGACAGTTCTATGGCTACACCTTC. Its protein product is CATSGGQFYGYTF.

This clone came up once. The chain uses TRBV6-5 and TRBJ1-1; D is unclear. Per germline, CDR1 MNHEY and CDR2 SVGAGI. The CDR3 is 13 amino acids. V lost 2 bases and J 2 bases, leaving 6 bases between the germline ends. CDR3 DNA: TGTGCCAGCAGTTACCCAGGAAACACTGAAGCTTTCTTT. It yields the protein CASSYPGNTEAFF.